The clone carrying this TCR beta chain was observed once. V lost 6 bases and J lost 0, with 9 bases in between. This CDR3 has 13 amino acids. Authors' processing steps: For nucleated cells, counts were estimated from reference gene primer amplification. Using immunoSEQ multiplex PCR, the repertoire was profiled, and TCRdb retains in-frame clones only, with some absent. Clone size and V and J calls were adopted from that table, with D and trimming inferred from the DNA. There are around 53,000 clones in the sample; about 86% occur only once, and 3.5% to 4.5% lies in the top ten. This record comes from a study of blood T cell repertoires in COVID-19. Background on the study: PBMCs, B-cell-depleted T cells, or T cells were the source of the cDNA or gDNA that made up the material.

The origin of this receptor is a man aged 45-60 years with acute or convalescent COVID-19. The sequencing input was peripheral blood. This chain connects TRBV12-3 or TRBV12-4 to TRBJ2-7, with a possible D match to TRBD2 (6 bases). CDR3: CASSGTDSYEQYF. The CDR3 DNA sequence: TGTGCCAGCAGCGGGACTGACTCCTACGAGCAGTACTTC.